The 9 T cell receptor beta chains presented below share a single source sample, sequenced in a study of T cells in localized non-small cell lung cancer. This table comes from immunoSEQ multiplex PCR, and its TCRdb copy is limited to in-frame clones, with some not included. The data contain 45,000 or so clones, approximately 90% of them singletons. Sample: PBMCs, taken before any cancer treatment. These receptors all come from a man between 40 and 70 years old with stage II lung adenocarcinoma.

CDR3 loop: CASSEQANTEAFF. In DNA, the CDR3 is TGTGCCAGCAGTGAGCAGGCGAACACTGAAGCTTTCTTT. The genes are TRBV2 and TRBJ1-1; D gene unclear. Deletions cut 3 bases from V and 1 base from J, with 6 bases between. The CDR3 length is 13 residues. CDR1 and CDR2 (germline): SNHLY, FYNNEI.

The chain joins TRBV25-1 to TRBJ2-1; a possible D gene is TRBD2 (5 bases). The germline V and J ends were trimmed by 4 bases and 0 bases, with 10 bases remaining between them. Germline assignment: CDR1 MGHDK and CDR2 SYGVNS. CDR3 length equals 15 residues. This CDR3 reads CASSGEGSSYNEQFF. CDR3 bases: TGTGCCAGCAGTGGCGAGGGTAGCTCCTACAATGAGCAGTTCTTC.

The chain uses TRBV5-1 and TRBJ2-7; the match to TRBD2 covers 7 bases. With 0 bases clipped from V and 4 bases from J, the junction kept 13 bases outside the gene matches. CDR1 SGHRS and CDR2 YFSETQ come from the germline V gene. The CDR3 is 17 amino acids. The CDR3 here is CASSLDGEGRFDYEQYF. The CDR3 nucleotides read TGCGCCAGCAGCTTGGATGGGGAGGGAAGATTCGATTACGAGCAGTACTTC.

The chain joins TRBV7-3 to TRBJ2-2; 14 bases align to TRBD2. The germline V gene encodes CDR1 SGHTA and CDR2 FQGTGA. The CDR3 is 18 residues long. The trim removed 3 bases at V and 3 bases at J, leaving 6 bases unmatched. The chain's CDR3 is CASSLGLAGDKDTGELFF. The CDR3 region has the DNA TGTGCCAGCAGCTTGGGACTAGCGGGGGATAAAGACACCGGGGAGCTGTTTTTT.

V is TRBV25-1 and J is TRBJ2-7; the D gene is possibly TRBD2 (6 bases). There are 13 residues in the CDR3. Germline CDR1 MGHDK, CDR2 SYGVNS. V lost 3 bases and J 3 bases, leaving 9 bases between the germline ends. This chain's CDR3 is CASSDRLGYEQYV. DNA of the CDR3: TGTGCCAGCAGTGACAGACTAGGCTACGAGCAGTACGTC.

Here the CDR3 reads CASSLGTGRGETQYF. The CDR3 nucleotides are TGCGCCAGCAGCTTAGGGACAGGGAGGGGAGAGACCCAGTACTTC. This rearrangement joins TRBV5-1 to TRBJ2-5; TRBD1 matches 9 bases. Germline V gives CDR1 SGHRS, CDR2 YFSETQ. This CDR3 is 15 amino acids long. The V and J ends lost 2 bases and 4 bases, in that order; junction bases with no gene match: 6.

The sample holds a few counts of this clone. The gene calls are TRBV5-1 and TRBJ2-3; TRBD1 matches at 9 bases. Germline CDR1 SGHRS, CDR2 YFSETQ. V gave up 4 bases and J gave up 0 bases; unmatched junction bases: 6. This CDR3 region has 16 residues. CDR3 loop: CASSQRGQGSTDTQYF. The DNA of the CDR3 is TGCGCCAGCAGCCAACGGGGACAGGGAAGCACAGATACGCAGTATTTT.

This clone was observed a single time. This may stem from a read error, because a much larger clone lies one nucleotide away. Within the sample, other DNA sequences also encode this same CDR3. V gene TRBV9 combines with J gene TRBJ2-1; tentatively, D is TRBD1 (6 bases). There are 14 residues in the CDR3. V shed 0 bases and J shed 4 bases, with 8 bases lying between them. CDR1 is SGDLS and CDR2 is YYNGEE in the germline V gene. Written as DNA, the CDR3 is TGTGCCAGCAGCGTAGGGGACACTTACAATGAGCAGTTCTTC. This translates into CASSVGDTYNEQFF.

The V and J genes are TRBV2 and TRBJ1-4; TRBD1 matches at 9 bases. Germline loops: CDR1 SNHLY, CDR2 FYNNEI. The CDR3 has 15 amino acids. After removal of 6 bases from V and 5 bases from J, the junction contained 7 bases not matched to a gene. CDR3 in DNA: TGTGCCAGCAGCCCAAGTGGGACAGGGAATGAAAAACTGTTTTTT. This gives the protein CASSPSGTGNEKLFF.